The rows below give T cell receptor beta chains drawn from one sample of a study of blood T cell repertoires in COVID-19. The protocol was immunoSEQ multiplex PCR, while the TCRdb copy is restricted to in-frame clones and leaves out a portion. The sample yields 250,000 to 300,000 clones, 85% to 90% seen once. Sequencing was done on a sample of peripheral blood. The receptors shown here come from a young man with active or convalescent COVID-19. The CDR3 runs from the conserved cysteine through the conserved F or W. D genes are given only for firm matches. Clone size, where shown, is once, few, many, or a class for clones that have expanded.

v_call	cdr3_length	clone_size	j_call	d_call	cdr3_nt	cdr3_aa
TRBV21-1	17	few	TRBJ1-4	-	TGTGCCAGCAGCACCGAGGAGCCCGGATGGATTAATGAAAAACTGTTTTTT	CASSTEEPGWINEKLFF
TRBV10-2	14	-	TRBJ1-2	-	TGCGCCAGCAGTGAAGGCCCCGGAGGCTATGGCTACACCTTC	CASSEGPGGYGYTF
TRBV5-6	15	few	TRBJ1-2	-	TGTGCCAGCAGCCCGTCTATGATAGCTAACTATGGCTACACCTTC	CASSPSMIANYGYTF
TRBV11-3	14	-	TRBJ2-1	TRBD1	TGTGCCAGCAGCTTGACAGGGTCTAACAATGAGCAGTTCTTC	CASSLTGSNNEQFF
TRBV30	14	-	TRBJ2-1	-	TGTGCCTGGGGGTTCCTAAGCTCCTACAATGAGCAGTTCTTC	CAWGFLSSYNEQFF
TRBV4-2	14	-	TRBJ2-3	TRBD2	TGTGCCAGCAGCCATAGCGGGGACACAGATACGCAGTATTTT	CASSHSGDTDTQYF
TRBV9	16	-	TRBJ2-2	-	TGTGCCAGCAGCGTAGGGTCGGGGGCGAACACCGGGGAGCTGTTTTTT	CASSVGSGANTGELFF
TRBV5-6	12	-	TRBJ2-1	-	TGTGCCAGCAGCTTGGTGAGCGCTGAGCAGTTCTTC	CASSLVSAEQFF
TRBV29-1	13	-	TRBJ2-5	-	TGCAGCGTTGCCGCGCGGAGGGAGGAGACCCAGTACTTC	CSVAARREETQYF
TRBV2	13	-	TRBJ1-1	TRBD1	TGTGCCAGCCGGGACAGGGAGACCAGTGAAGCTTTCTTT	CASRDRETSEAFF
TRBV28	15	once	TRBJ1-5	TRBD1	TGTGCCAGCAGTGCCGGGACAGCGGGTAATCAGCCCCAGCATTTT	CASSAGTAGNQPQHF
TRBV9	15	-	TRBJ2-1	-	TGTGCCAGCAGCGTTAAGGGGGGGTCTTACAATGAGCAGTTCTTC	CASSVKGGSYNEQFF
TRBV5-1	14	-	TRBJ2-3	-	TGCGCCAGCAGCTTGTTATATGAGGGAGATACGCAGTATTTT	CASSLLYEGDTQYF
TRBV9	16	-	TRBJ1-6	-	TGTGCCAGCAGCGCGGGGGTGAGCTCCTATAATTCACCCCTCCACTTT	CASSAGVSSYNSPLHF
TRBV24-1	14	-	TRBJ2-3	TRBD2	TGTGCCACCAGTGGTAGCGGGACCACAGATACGCAGTATTTT	CATSGSGTTDTQYF
TRBV5-5	17	-	TRBJ1-2	-	TGTGCCAGCAGCTTGGACGGGACTATATGGGCGGGGATAGGCTACACCTTC	CASSLDGTIWAGIGYTF